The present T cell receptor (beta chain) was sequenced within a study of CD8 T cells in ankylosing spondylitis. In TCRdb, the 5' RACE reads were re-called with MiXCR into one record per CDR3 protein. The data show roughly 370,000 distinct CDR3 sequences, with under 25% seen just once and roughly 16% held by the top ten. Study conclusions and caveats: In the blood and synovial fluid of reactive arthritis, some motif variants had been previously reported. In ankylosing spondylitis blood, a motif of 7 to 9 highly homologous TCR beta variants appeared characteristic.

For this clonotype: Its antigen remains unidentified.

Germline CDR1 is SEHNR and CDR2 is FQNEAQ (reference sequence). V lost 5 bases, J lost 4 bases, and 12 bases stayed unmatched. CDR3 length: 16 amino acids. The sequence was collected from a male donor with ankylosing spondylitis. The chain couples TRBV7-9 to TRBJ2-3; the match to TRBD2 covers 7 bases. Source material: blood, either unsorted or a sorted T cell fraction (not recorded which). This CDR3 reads CASSPRASGVPDTQYF. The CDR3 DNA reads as TGTGCCAGCAGCCCCCGGGCTAGCGGAGTCCCAGATACGCAGTATTTT.